This entry describes one T cell receptor beta chain. The sample is drawn from a study of T cell changes during pregnancy in multiple sclerosis. Germline CDR1 SEHNR, CDR2 FQNEAQ (reference sequence). The CDR3 has 16 residues. Trimming took 1 base from V and 3 from J, leaving 16 bases between them. This table comes from immunoSEQ multiplex PCR, and its TCRdb copy is limited to in-frame clones, with some not included. The sample lists about 64,000 clones, roughly 92% occurring once. The sample was peripheral blood, taken in the second trimester of pregnancy. The source of this sequence is a female donor with multiple sclerosis, enrolled in a pregnancy study. The J gene is TRBJ2-7, the V gene TRBV7-9, with D perhaps matching TRBD1 (6 bases). The CDR3 DNA reads TGTGCCAGCAGCTTAGGGGGGCCTAGAGGGAACTACGAGCAGTACTTC. Translation: CASSLGGPRGNYEQYF.